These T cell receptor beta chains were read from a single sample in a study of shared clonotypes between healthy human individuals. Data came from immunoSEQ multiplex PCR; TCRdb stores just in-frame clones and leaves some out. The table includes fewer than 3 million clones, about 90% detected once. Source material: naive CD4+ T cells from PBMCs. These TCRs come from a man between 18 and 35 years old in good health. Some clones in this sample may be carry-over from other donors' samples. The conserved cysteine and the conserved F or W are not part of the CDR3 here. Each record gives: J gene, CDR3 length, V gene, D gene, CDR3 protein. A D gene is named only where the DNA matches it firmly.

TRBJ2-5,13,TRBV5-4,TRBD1,ASSWGQAEVETQY
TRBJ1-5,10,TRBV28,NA,ASRGPGQPQH
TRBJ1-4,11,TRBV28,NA,ASSQGSGEKLF
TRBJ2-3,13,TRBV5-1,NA,ASLQRDHSTDTQY
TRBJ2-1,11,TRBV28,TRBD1,ASRGQVYNEQF
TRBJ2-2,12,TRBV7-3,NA,ASSPASGAGELF
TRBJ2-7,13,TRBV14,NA,ASSTRYGADYEQY
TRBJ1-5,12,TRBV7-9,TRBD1,ASSLGTADKSQH
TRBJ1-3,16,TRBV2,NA,ASRRALIIRDREDTIY
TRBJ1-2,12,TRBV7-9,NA,ASSLGTEAASYT
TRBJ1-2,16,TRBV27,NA,ASSLSARTHTGGRGYT
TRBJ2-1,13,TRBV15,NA,ATRSGTGNYNEQF
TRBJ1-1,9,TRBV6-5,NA,ASTSSTEAF
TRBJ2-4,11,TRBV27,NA,ASSLGARDPRY
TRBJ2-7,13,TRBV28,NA,ASSSLGFSSYEQY
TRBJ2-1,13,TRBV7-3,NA,ASSLSGGRYNEQF
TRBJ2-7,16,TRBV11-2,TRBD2,ASSSGRVAGGVSYEQY
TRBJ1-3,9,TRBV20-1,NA,SARGAGTIY